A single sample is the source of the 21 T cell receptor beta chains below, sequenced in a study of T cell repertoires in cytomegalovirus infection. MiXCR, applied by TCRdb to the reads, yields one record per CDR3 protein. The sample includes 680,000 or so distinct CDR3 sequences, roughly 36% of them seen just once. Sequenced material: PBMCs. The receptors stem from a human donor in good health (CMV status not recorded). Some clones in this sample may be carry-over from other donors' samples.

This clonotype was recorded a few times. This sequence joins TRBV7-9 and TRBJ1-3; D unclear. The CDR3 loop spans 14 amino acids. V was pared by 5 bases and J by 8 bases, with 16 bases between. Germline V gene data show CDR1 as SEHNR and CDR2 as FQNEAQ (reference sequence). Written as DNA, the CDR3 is TGTGCCAGCAGCCCCGCTAAGGTCCCCCACACCATATATTTT. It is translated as CASSPAKVPHTIYF.

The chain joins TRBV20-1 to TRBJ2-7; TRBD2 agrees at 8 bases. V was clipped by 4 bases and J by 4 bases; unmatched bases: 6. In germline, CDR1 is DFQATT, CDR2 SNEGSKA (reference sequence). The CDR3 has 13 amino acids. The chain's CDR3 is CSAIWTSPYEQYF. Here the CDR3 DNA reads TGCAGTGCTATATGGACTAGCCCTTACGAGCAGTACTTC.

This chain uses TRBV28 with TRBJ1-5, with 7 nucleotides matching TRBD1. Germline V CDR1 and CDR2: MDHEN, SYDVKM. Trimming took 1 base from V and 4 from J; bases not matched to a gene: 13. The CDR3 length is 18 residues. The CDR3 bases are TGTGCCAGCAGTTTATATATGGGCCTAGACAGGGAAAATCAGCCCCAGCATTTT. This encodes CASSLYMGLDRENQPQHF.

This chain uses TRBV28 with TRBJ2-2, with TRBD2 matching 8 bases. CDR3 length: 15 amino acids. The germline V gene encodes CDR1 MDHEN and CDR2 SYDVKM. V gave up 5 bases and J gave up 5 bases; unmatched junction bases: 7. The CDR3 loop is CASSKVGGVTGELFF. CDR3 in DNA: TGTGCCAGCAGTAAGGTCGGGGGGGTGACCGGGGAGCTGTTTTTT.

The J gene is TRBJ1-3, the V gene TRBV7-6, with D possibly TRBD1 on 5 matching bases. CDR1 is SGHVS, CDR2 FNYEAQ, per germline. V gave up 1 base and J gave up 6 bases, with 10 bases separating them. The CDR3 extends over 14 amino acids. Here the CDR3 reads CASSLGGTLNTIYF. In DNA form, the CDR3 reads TGTGCCAGCAGCTTAGGGGGGACCCTAAACACCATATATTTT.

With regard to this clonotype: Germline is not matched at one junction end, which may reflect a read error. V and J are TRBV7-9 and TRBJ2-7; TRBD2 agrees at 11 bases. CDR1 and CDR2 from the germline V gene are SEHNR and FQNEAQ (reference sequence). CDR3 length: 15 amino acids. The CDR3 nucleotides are TGTGCCAGCCGCCAAACTAGCGGGAGTACCCACGAGCAATACTTC. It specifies CASRQTSGSTHEQYF.

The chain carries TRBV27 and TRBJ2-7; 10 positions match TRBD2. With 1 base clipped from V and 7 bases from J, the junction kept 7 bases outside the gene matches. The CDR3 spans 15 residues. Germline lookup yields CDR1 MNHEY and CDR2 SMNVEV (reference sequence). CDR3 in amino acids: CASSLWPSGGQEQYF. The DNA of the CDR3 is TGTGCCAGCAGTTTATGGCCTAGCGGGGGACAGGAGCAGTACTTC.

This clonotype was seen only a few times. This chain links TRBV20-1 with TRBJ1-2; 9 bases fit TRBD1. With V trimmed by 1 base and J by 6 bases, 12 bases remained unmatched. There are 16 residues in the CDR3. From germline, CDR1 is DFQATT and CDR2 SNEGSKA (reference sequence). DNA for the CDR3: TGCAGTGCTAGAGCGCAGAACAGGGGGCAGAGTCATGGCTACACCTTC. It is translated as CSARAQNRGQSHGYTF.

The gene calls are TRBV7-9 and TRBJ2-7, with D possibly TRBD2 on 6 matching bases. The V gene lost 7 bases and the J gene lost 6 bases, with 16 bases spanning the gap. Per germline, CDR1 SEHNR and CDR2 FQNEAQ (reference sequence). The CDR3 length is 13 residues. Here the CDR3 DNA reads TGTGCCAGCACATCGACGGGGAGGTGCGAGCAGTACTTC. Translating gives CASTSTGRCEQYF.

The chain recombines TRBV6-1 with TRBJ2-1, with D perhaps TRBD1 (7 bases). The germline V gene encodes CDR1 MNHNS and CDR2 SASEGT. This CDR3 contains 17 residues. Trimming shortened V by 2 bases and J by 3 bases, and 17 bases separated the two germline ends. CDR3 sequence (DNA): TGTGCCAGCAGTGAATCGTCAGGGGGAGGTAGCTACAATGAGCAGTTCTTC. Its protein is CASSESSGGGSYNEQFF.

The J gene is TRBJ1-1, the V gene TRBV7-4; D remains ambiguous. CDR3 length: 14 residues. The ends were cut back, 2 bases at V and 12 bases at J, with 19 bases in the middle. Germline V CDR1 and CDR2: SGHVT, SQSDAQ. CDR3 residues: CASSLKSMGGESFF. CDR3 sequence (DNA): TGTGCCAGCAGCTTAAAAAGTATGGGAGGAGAATCTTTCTTT.

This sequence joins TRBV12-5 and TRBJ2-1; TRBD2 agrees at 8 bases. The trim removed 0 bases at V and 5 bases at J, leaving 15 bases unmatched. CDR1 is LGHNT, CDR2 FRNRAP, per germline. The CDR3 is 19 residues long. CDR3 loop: CASGLVRLANNRGHNEQFF. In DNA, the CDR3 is TGTGCTAGTGGTTTGGTACGACTAGCGAATAACCGAGGCCACAATGAGCAGTTCTTC. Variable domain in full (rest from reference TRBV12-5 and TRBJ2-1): DARVTQTPRHKVTEMGQEVTMRCQPILGHNTVFWYRQTMMQGLELLAYFRNRAPLDDSGMPKDRFSAEMPDATLATLKIQPSEPRDSAVYFCASGLVRLANNRGHNEQFFGPGTRLTVL.

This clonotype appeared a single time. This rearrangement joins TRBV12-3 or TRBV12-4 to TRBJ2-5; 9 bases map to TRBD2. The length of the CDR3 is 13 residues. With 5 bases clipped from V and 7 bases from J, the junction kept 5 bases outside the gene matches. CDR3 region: CASSEPGLATQYF. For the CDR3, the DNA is TGTGCCAGCAGTGAACCGGGACTAGCGACCCAGTACTTC.

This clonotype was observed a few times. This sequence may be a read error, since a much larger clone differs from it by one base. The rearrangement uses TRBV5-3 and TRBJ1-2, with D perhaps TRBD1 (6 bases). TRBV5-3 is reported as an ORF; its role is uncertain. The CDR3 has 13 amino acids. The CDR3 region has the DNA TGTGCCAGCAGCTTAGGACAGCGCTATGGCTACACCTTC. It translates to CASSLGQRYGYTF.

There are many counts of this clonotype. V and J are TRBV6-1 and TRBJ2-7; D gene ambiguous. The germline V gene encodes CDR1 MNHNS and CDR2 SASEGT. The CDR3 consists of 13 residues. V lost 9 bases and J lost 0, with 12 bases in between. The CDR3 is CASTGVSSYEQYF. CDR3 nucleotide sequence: TGTGCCAGTACTGGCGTCAGCTCCTACGAGCAGTACTTC.

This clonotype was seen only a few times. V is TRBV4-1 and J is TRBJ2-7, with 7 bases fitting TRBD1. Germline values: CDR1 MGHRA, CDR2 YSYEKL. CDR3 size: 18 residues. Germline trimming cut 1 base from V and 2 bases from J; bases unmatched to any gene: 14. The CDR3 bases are TGCGCCAGCAGCCAAGTCCGGGACAGTCACTCTACAGCCTACGAGCAGTACTTC. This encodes CASSQVRDSHSTAYEQYF.

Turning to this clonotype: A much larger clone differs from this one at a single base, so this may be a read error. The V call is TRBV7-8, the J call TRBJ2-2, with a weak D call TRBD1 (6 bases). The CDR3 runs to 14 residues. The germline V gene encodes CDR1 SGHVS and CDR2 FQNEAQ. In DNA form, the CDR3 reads TGTGCCAGCAGCTACGGGACAATTACCGGGGAGCTGGTTTTT. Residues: CASSYGTITGELVF.

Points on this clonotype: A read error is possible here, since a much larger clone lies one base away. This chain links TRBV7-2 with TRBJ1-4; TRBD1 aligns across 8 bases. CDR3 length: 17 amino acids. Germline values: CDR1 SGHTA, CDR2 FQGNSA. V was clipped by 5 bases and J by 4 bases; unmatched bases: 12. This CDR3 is CASSQKGQAHNNEKLFF. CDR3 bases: TGTGCCAGCAGCCAGAAGGGACAGGCCCACAATAATGAAAAACTGTTTTTT. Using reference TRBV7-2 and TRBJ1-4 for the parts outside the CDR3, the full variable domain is GAGVSQSPSNKVTEKGKDVELRCDPISGHTALYWYRQSLGQGLEFLIYFQGNSAPDKSGLPSDRFSAERTGGSVSTLTIQRTQQEDSAVYLCASSQKGQAHNNEKLFFGSGTQLSVL.

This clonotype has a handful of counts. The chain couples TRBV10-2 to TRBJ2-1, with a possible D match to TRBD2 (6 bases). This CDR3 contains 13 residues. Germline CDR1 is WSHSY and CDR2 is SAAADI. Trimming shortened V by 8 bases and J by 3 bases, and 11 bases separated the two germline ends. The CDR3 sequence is CASGRGYYNEQFF. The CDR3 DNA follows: TGCGCCAGCGGGCGGGGATACTACAATGAGCAGTTCTTC.

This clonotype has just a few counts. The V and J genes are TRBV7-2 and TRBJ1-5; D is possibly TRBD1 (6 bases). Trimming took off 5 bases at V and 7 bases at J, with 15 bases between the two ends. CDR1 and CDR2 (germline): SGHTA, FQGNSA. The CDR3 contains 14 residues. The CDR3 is CASSVNRDRQPQHF. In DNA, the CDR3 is TGTGCCAGCAGCGTAAACAGGGACCGGCAGCCCCAGCATTTT. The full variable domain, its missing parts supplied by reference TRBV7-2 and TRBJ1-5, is GAGVSQSPSNKVTEKGKDVELRCDPISGHTALYWYRQSLGQGLEFLIYFQGNSAPDKSGLPSDRFSAERTGGSVSTLTIQRTQQEDSAVYLCASSVNRDRQPQHFGDGTRLSIL.

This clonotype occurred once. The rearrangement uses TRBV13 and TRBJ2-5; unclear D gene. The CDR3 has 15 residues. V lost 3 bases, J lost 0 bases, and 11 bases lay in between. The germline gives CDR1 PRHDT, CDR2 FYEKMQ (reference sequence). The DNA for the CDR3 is TGTGCCAGCAGCTTTCGGCTCAACAACCAAGAGACCCAGTACTTC. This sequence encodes CASSFRLNNQETQYF.